This entry is about one TCR beta chain. Its antigen remains undetermined. Library method: the immunoSEQ multiplex PCR assay. The multiplex PCR relied on a mix of 60 forward primers for TCR Vbeta segments and 13 reverse primers for TCR Jbeta segments. The CDR3 region of rearranged TCR beta genes was amplified from genomic DNA by a multiplex PCR assay. The Illumina HiSeq System was used to sequence the amplified TCR beta libraries as 87-base-pair reads. The original pipeline was this. Across the roughly 700 repertoires, a later analysis counted 75 million to 90 million unique TCR beta chains, roughly 11 million of which were shared by at least two donors. Raw reads were error-corrected and collapsed into unique sequences with a nearest-neighbor algorithm that merged closely related sequences to remove PCR and sequencing errors. CDR3 sequences were aligned to IMGT reference sequences to assign V, D and J gene segments. Each retained sequence needed at least a six-nucleotide match to both a V gene segment and a J gene segment. A rearrangement counted as productive if the CDR3 had no stop codons and remained in frame with V and J, and every other rearrangement counted as non-productive. CDR3 was defined by IMGT convention, running from the second conserved V-encoded cysteine to the conserved J-encoded phenylalanine. Sequences without an unambiguous match to a single V gene segment were excluded from the earlier analysis of over 500 of the donors. In an earlier analysis of approximately 610 of the donors, V segments were called functional above 56.7% productive rearrangements and were called segregating when the between-donor standard deviation exceeded 5%. A statistical classification framework was built for diagnosing cytomegalovirus status from the catalog of TCR beta chain sequences. In a later analysis, V and J genes were assigned by comparing TCR nucleotide sequences against IMGT/GENE-DB human TR gene sequences. The TCRdist pipeline was used in a later analysis to assign CDR3 sequences and most-parsimonious VDJ recombination scenarios. In a later analysis, each TCR beta chain was defined by its CDR3 amino acid sequence together with its V-gene family, and reads without a unique V-gene family were excluded. To address suspected cross-contamination and a sequencing artifact, a later analysis removed over 500 highly shared, low-generation-probability nucleotide sequences. In a later analysis, a clonal expansion index for each public chain was calculated from normalized within-repertoire ranks of inferred template counts. In a later analysis, generation probabilities were computed using a VDJ recombination model fitted to out-of-frame rearrangements, and the results were checked against IGoR. In a later analysis, hypergeometric tests were used to score TCR-TCR, TCR-HLA and TCR-CMV co-occurrence, with a repertoire-size bias correction applied to TCR pairs. To estimate false discovery rates, a later analysis permuted the HLA or CMV assignments 20 times. In a later analysis, co-occurring TCRs were grouped using DBSCAN, and TCRdist sequence similarity was added for clustering within HLA-allele-positive subsets. For co-occurrence clustering, repertoires with fewer than 30,000 or more than 120,000 public chains were excluded, along with four to six repertoires with anomalous nucleotide sharing. Not all clones reach the TCRdb copy of this immuneACCESS table, which keeps in-frame sequences only. Checked studies attribute under half of the gap to unresolved V genes and leave the rest unexplained. Clonal size and the V and J genes are those of that table, whereas D and trimming came from the DNA. The table held for this sample gives around 110,000 clones. The ten largest clones represent more than 3% of the sample.

The record originates from a study of cytomegalovirus exposure and HLA in healthy donors (dated by TCRdb to the late 2010s). About the full investigation: An earlier analysis of a few hundred of the donors reported about 260 Gb of sequence data and around 120 million unique TCR beta sequences obtained from about 179 million T cells. A later analysis re-examined previously published TCR beta repertoires from more than 600 donors and added high-resolution HLA genotyping to investigate patterns of TCR occurrence. Using immunosequencing, the study profiled T cell repertoires from around 680 subjects and related those repertoires to cytomegalovirus serostatus. The later analysis used no new phenotypic data to find candidate immune exposures, relying instead on TCR beta sequences and their occurrence across donors. The study was designed to test whether signatures of past pathogen exposure could be identified by cataloging public T cell receptors. Along with the approximately 700-subject first cohort, a separate validation cohort of 120 different subjects was used. Around 300 gigabases of sequencing data and tens of millions of unique TCR sequences were included in an early release covering 500 to 750 HLA-typed donors. An earlier analysis of fewer than 750 of the donors used high-throughput TCR beta sequencing to judge whether each TCR beta V gene segment behaved as functional or pseudogenic. Five DR-DQ haplotypes were treated as single units for association and clustering because of strong linkage in the cohort. Of the approximately 370 genotyped donors, 75% to 85% were placed in the genetic ancestry cluster associated with self-reported Caucasian donors. The number of donors typed differed by locus, with roughly 620-630 for A, B, C, DRB1 and DQB1, 522 for DQA1, under 610 for DPA1, and some 440 for DPB1. Among some 410 genotyped donors of the cohort, an average of around 240,000 unique TCR beta nucleotide sequences was sequenced per donor, of which about 18% were non-productive. Both class I and class II loci were covered by HLA typing, at four-digit resolution. Every repertoire in the discovery cohort had been generated on one and the same sequencing platform. In a later genetic analysis, genome-wide SNP genotypes for about three fifths of the roughly 670 donors were used, and that subset was treated as a discovery cohort. Alongside the repertoire data, information on donor age, sex, ethnicity and CMV serostatus was compiled. High-throughput TCR immunosequencing, statistical association of individual TCRs with disease status, and machine learning were combined to predict cytomegalovirus infection status.

The cohort comprised around 700 healthy bone marrow donors. Cohort members were all nominally healthy when sampled, although unrecorded immune exposures were likely present. The donor tested CMV seronegative, placing the donor among the 350 or so seronegative members of the cohort. Each donor provided a peripheral blood sample, and peripheral blood mononuclear cells were used for TCR beta sequencing. Genomic DNA extraction from the blood cell samples was performed with the Qiagen DNeasy Blood Extraction Kit. CDR1 MNHNY and CDR2 SVGAGI were looked up in the germline V gene (reference sequence). V is cut by 6 bases and J by 0 bases, and the space between the germline ends is 12 bases. Including the terminal cysteine and phenylalanine, the CDR3 comprises 15 residues. Only the CDR3 DNA stays, 45 bases, in frame from base 1. What the research found in general, with its limitations: In this cohort, only TCR beta chains were sequenced, and detectable features were limited by the absence of alpha or paired-chain data. In vitro tests confirmed that a few of the cytomegalovirus-associated TCR beta chains recognize cytomegalovirus antigens. A later analysis found that TCR association rates varied across HLA loci, with DRB1 alleles showing the most associated TCRs and HLA-C alleles the fewest. The 87-base-pair reads could not distinguish some IMGT-functional V segments, including TRBV6-2 and TRBV6-3, so those segments were excluded. An association between a missense DCLRE1C variant and V-gene and J-gene trimming of TCR beta chains was found in a later genetic analysis and replicated in an independent cohort. The study listed around 160 TCR beta chains as associated with cytomegalovirus. Seventeen rarely observed V segments, including chromosome 9 orphons, were excluded from the earlier analysis of several hundred of the donors because counts were too low. The classifier was reported to diagnose cytomegalovirus status with high specificity and sensitivity in both the original cohort and the validation cohort. When HLA alleles, especially DR and DQ, strongly co-occurred, attributing TCR associations to individual alleles was difficult. According to a later analysis, parvovirus B19, influenza, CMV and Epstein-Barr virus appeared linked to several top co-occurrence clusters. Most TCR sequences were observed very rarely across donors, whereas some public TCRs were present in many individuals. The presence/absence analyses assumed that sequencing depth was roughly uniform across donors, and that assumption may not be true. It was suggested by the authors that the approach could potentially be generalized to other disease states and immunological phenotypes. A further reported finding was that TCR beta sequences accurately predicted the HLA-A and HLA-B alleles for most subjects in the first cohort. In a later analysis, HLA-associated TCR beta chains were found to be more clonally expanded and to have lower generation probabilities than equally common non-associated chains. HLA typing was unavailable for some donors at each locus, so association tests used only the typed subset. A later analysis found that most CMV-associated TCR beta chains appeared HLA-restricted, with HLA associations seemingly driven largely by CMV exposure. The sequencing pipeline was judged likely to have produced a cluster of highly shared sequence variants as a technical artifact. Linkage disequilibrium might explain the correlated functional status among segregating V segments, but an unknown experimental factor could not be excluded. A later genetic analysis reported fewer N-insertions in productive TCRs among donors in an Asian-associated ancestry cluster than the roughly 720-donor mean. In an earlier analysis of roughly 560 of the donors, most TCR beta V segments were observed in productive rearrangements about 87% or about 30% of the time, broadly matching IMGT annotations. The only immune exposure information available for the cohort was CMV serostatus. A later analysis associated about 17,000 TCR beta sequences with specific HLA alleles at a false discovery rate of 0.05.

This chain joins TRBV6-6 to TRBJ2-1; the best D guess is TRBD1, with 5 bases matching. Source material: PBMCs. The receptor was isolated from a man between 25 and 39 years old in good health and CMV-seronegative. Read as DNA, the sequence is TGTGCCAGCAGCCACCAGGGTAGCTCCTACAATGAGCAGTTCTTC. This yields the protein CASSHQGSSYNEQFF.